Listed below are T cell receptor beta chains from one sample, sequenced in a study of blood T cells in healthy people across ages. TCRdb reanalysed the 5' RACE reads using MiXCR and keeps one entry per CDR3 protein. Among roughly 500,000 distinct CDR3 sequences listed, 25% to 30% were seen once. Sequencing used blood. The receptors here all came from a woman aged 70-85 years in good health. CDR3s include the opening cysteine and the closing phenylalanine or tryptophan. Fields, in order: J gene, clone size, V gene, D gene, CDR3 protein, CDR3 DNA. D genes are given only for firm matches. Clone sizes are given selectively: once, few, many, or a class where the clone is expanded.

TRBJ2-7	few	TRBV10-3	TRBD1	CAISRGQGNYEQYF	TGTGCCATCAGCCGGGGACAGGGGAACTACGAGCAGTACTTC
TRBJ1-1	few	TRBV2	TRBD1	CASRADRGATEAFF	TGTGCCAGCAGAGCCGACAGGGGGGCCACTGAAGCTTTCTTT
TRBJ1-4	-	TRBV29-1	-	CSVEDPGRTNEKLFF	TGCAGCGTTGAAGATCCGGGGAGGACTAATGAAAAACTGTTTTTT
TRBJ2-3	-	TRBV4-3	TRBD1	CASSQYLRDSSTDTQYF	TGCGCCAGCAGCCAGTACCTCCGGGACAGTAGCACAGATACGCAGTATTTT
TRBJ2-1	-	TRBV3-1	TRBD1	CASSRRLYRGVGNEQFF	TGTGCCAGCAGCCGCAGATTATACAGGGGAGTAGGGAATGAGCAGTTCTTC
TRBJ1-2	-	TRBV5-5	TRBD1	CASSLRGQGIGDYGYTF	TGTGCCAGCAGCTTGCGAGGACAGGGCATAGGGGACTATGGCTACACCTTC
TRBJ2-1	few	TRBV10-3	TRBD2	CAISEPPGLAGPRYNEQFF	TGTGCCATCAGTGAGCCTCCGGGACTAGCGGGGCCCCGCTACAATGAGCAGTTCTTC
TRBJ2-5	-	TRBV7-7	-	CASSPSGAYQETQYF	TGTGCCAGCAGCCCTTCCGGGGCGTATCAAGAGACCCAGTACTTC
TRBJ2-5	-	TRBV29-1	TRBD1	CSAQGQDLGETQYF	TGCAGCGCCCAGGGACAGGATTTAGGAGAGACCCAGTACTTC
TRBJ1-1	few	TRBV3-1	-	CASSQGQGRAEAFF	TGTGCCAGCAGCCAAGGCCAGGGGAGGGCTGAAGCTTTCTTT
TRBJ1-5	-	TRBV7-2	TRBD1	CASSPPTSRGTVQPQHF	TGTGCCAGCAGCCCCCCAACGTCCAGGGGGACTGTTCAGCCCCAGCATTTT
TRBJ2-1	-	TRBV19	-	CATSIQGSGEQFF	TGTGCCACTAGTATTCAAGGGTCGGGTGAGCAGTTCTTC
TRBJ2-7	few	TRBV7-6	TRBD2	CASSPGLAGRAGEQYF	TGTGCCAGCAGCCCTGGACTAGCGGGGAGAGCTGGCGAGCAGTACTTC
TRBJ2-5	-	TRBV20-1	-	CSARSGNQETQYF	TGCAGTGCCAGGTCGGGGAATCAAGAGACCCAGTACTTC
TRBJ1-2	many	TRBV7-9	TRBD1	CASSHGTGYGYTF	TGTGCCAGCAGCCACGGGACAGGCTATGGCTACACCTTC
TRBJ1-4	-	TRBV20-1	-	CSARDQEKLFF	TGCAGTGCTAGGGACCAAGAAAAACTGTTTTTT
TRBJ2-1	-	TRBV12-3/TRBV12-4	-	CASSRYAYNEQFF	TGTGCCAGCAGCCGGTACGCCTACAATGAGCAGTTCTTC
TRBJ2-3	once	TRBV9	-	CASSMGLLGRSTDTQYF	TGTGCCAGCAGCATGGGACTGCTCGGGCGAAGCACAGATACGCAGTATTTT
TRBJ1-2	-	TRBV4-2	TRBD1	CASSHSRGQGAKGYTF	TGTGCCAGCAGCCACAGTCGTGGACAGGGGGCGAAAGGCTACACCTTC
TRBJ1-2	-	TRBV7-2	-	CASSSPAGNYGYTF	TGTGCCAGCAGCTCACCTGCAGGGAACTATGGCTACACCTTC
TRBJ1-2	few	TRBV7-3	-	CASSKDGANYGYTF	TGTGCCAGCAGCAAAGACGGCGCTAACTATGGCTACACCTTC
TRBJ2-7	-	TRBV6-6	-	CASSYSAGRYEQYF	TGTGCCAGCAGTTACTCGGCAGGGAGATACGAGCAGTACTTC
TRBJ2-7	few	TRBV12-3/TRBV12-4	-	CASSPRGPDEQYF	TGTGCCAGCAGCCCGAGAGGACCTGACGAGCAGTACTTC
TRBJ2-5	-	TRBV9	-	CASSVVPDIQETQYF	TGTGCCAGCAGCGTAGTTCCCGACATCCAAGAGACCCAGTACTTC
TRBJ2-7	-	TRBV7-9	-	CASSLQAGTYEQYF	TGTGCCAGCAGCCTCCAGGCGGGTACCTACGAGCAGTACTTC
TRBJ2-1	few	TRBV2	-	CASRAGPGEQFF	TGTGCCAGCAGGGCAGGGCCGGGTGAGCAGTTCTTC